This T cell receptor beta chain was captured in a study of human T cells and chemical hapten exposure. From the RACE reads, TCRdb called clonotypes with MiXCR, one entry per CDR3 protein. Among roughly 380,000 distinct CDR3 sequences listed, about 6% were seen once. As to time point: patch test 2, 6 weeks after DPC sensitization. Treatment of the sample: therapeutic diphenylcyclopropenone sensitization with weekly scalp DPC. The CDR3 runs 19 residues. Germline assignment: CDR1 MNHNS and CDR2 SASEGT. Trimming took off 1 base at V and 8 bases at J, with 28 bases between the two ends. The source material was whole blood, sampled in connection with sensitization to the hapten diphenylcyclopropenone (DPC). The V call is TRBV6-1, the J call TRBJ2-3, with D possibly being TRBD1 or TRBD2 (5 bases each). This TCR was recovered from a woman aged 18 to 35 with alopecia areata. Some clones in this sample may be carry-over from other donors' samples. CDR3 residues: CASSEGATGTYLGGGTQYF. CDR3 sequence (DNA): TGTGCCAGCAGTGAAGGGGCAACCGGGACCTATCTAGGAGGTGGTACGCAGTATTTT.